This entry lists 29 T cell receptor beta chains sequenced from one sample in a study of early T cells in non-severe SARS-CoV-2 infection. TCRdb recomputed calls from the 5' RACE reads with MiXCR, one row per CDR3 protein. The data hold 35,000 to 40,000 distinct CDR3 sequences, with roughly 6% observed a single time. The sequenced sample consisted of whole blood. These receptors were collected from an adult who was a healthcare worker with PCR-confirmed SARS-CoV-2 infection or an uninfected control (not recorded which).

This clonotype was detected many times. At one of its ends the junction is not consistent with the germline gene, which may arise from a read error. V is TRBV20-1 and J is TRBJ1-1; TRBD1 might be the D (5 bases). Germline-derived CDR1 and CDR2 are DFQATT and SNEGSKA (reference sequence). CDR3 length: 9 residues. As DNA, the CDR3 is TGCAGTGCTCCGGCCCTCGGGGCCTTT. Amino acids: CSAPALGAF.

This clonotype was recorded a few times. V and J are TRBV20-1 and TRBJ2-7; 12 bases agree with TRBD2. V was pared by 2 bases and J by 6 bases, with 8 bases of the junction left unmatched. This CDR3 contains 15 residues. The germline V gene has CDR1 DFQATT and CDR2 SNEGSKA (reference sequence). The CDR3 nucleotides read TGCAGTGCTAGACCGAAGACTAGCGGGAGTGGCGAGCAGTACTTC. Protein product: CSARPKTSGSGEQYF.

This chain uses TRBV29-1 with TRBJ1-1; 7 bases are a match to TRBD1. Germline V gene sequence: CDR1 SQVTM, CDR2 ANQGSEA. This CDR3 contains 13 residues. The ends lost 3 bases at V and 5 bases at J; junction bases unmatched: 6. The DNA for the CDR3 is TGCAGCGTTGAGAGGCAGGGGGGTACTGAAGCTTTCTTT. This encodes CSVERQGGTEAFF.

This clonotype was counted many times. The J gene is TRBJ1-5, the V gene TRBV19; D is undetermined. The CDR3 extends over 13 amino acids. Germline assignment: CDR1 LNHDA and CDR2 SQIVND (reference sequence). V was shortened by 8 bases and J by 2 bases, with 10 bases between the two germline ends. The CDR3 protein is CASSTGGNQPQHF. The CDR3 nucleotides read TGTGCCAGTTCCACCGGCGGCAATCAGCCCCAGCATTTT. Supplemented by reference TRBV19 and TRBJ1-5, the full variable domain reads DGGITQSPKYLFRKEGQNVTLSCEQNLNHDAMYWYRQDPGQGLRLIYYSQIVNDFQKGDIAEGYSVSREKKESFPLTVTSAQKNPTAFYLCASSTGGNQPQHFGDGTRLSIL.

This clonotype has at least ten counts. The chain carries TRBV12-3 or TRBV12-4 and TRBJ1-5; unclear D gene. CDR3 length: 17 residues. Trimming stripped 4 bases from V and 2 bases from J, with 18 bases between. The CDR3 DNA sequence: TGTGCCAGCAGTTATCCGAATACTGCCCGAGGCAATCAGCCCCAGCATTTT. As protein: CASSYPNTARGNQPQHF.

There are many counts of this clonotype. The rearrangement joins TRBV5-8 to TRBJ2-1, with no clear D. V lost 5 bases, J lost 0 bases, and 15 bases lay in between. The CDR3 is 16 residues long. The germline gives CDR1 SGHTS, CDR2 YDEGEE. Here the CDR3 reads CASSSFGGSSYNEQFF. CDR3 bases: TGTGCCAGCAGTTCCTTTGGCGGCAGCTCCTACAATGAGCAGTTCTTC. The full variable domain, completed using reference TRBV5-8 and TRBJ2-1, is EAGVTQSPTHLIKTRGQQATLRCSPISGHTSVYWYQQALGLGLQFLLWYDEGEERNRGNFPPRFSGRQFPNYSSELNVNALELEDSALYLCASSSFGGSSYNEQFFGPGTRLTVL.

Many counts were recorded for this clonotype. This chain connects TRBV27 to TRBJ2-1, with D tentatively TRBD1 or TRBD2 (5 bases each). V shed 5 bases and J shed 3 bases, with 23 bases lying between them. Per the germline V gene, CDR1 is MNHEY and CDR2 is SMNVEV (reference sequence). The CDR3 contains 18 residues. The CDR3 is CASSPGPLTAPGYNEQFF. Here the CDR3 DNA reads TGTGCCAGCAGTCCGGGACCCCTGACCGCCCCAGGCTACAATGAGCAGTTCTTC.

This clonotype has ten or more counts. The rearrangement links TRBV27 to TRBJ2-5; possibly TRBD2 for D (5 bases). In germline, CDR1 is MNHEY, CDR2 SMNVEV (reference sequence). Trimming stripped 9 bases from V and 1 base from J, with 15 bases between. CDR3 length: 14 residues. CDR3 sequence reads: CASGGATFQETQYF. The CDR3 nucleotides read TGTGCCAGTGGAGGAGCAACCTTCCAAGAGACCCAGTACTTC.

This clonotype was seen repeatedly, ten times or more. This chain links TRBV29-1 with TRBJ2-1; TRBD2 agrees at 8 bases. This CDR3 is built from 14 residues. Per germline, CDR1 SQVTM and CDR2 ANQGSEA. With V trimmed by 1 base and J by 4 bases, 3 bases remained unmatched. DNA of the CDR3: TGCAGCGTTGAAGCGGGAGGGCCTTACAATGAGCAGTTCTTC. It specifies CSVEAGGPYNEQFF.

This clonotype has just a few counts. J is TRBJ2-5 and V is TRBV9; 7 bases match TRBD2. The junction had 4 bases not matched to a gene; V was cut back by 3 bases and J by 5 bases. The CDR3 runs 13 residues. From germline, CDR1 is SGDLS and CDR2 YYNGEE. CDR3 in amino acids: CASSAGLLETQYF. The CDR3, as DNA: TGTGCCAGCAGCGCGGGACTATTGGAGACCCAGTACTTC.

The sample holds many counts of this clonotype. V usage is TRBV10-3 and J usage is TRBJ1-5; no definite D call. Germline CDR1 reads ENHRY; CDR2 reads SYGVKD. This CDR3 comprises 13 residues. Trimming stripped 4 bases from V and 5 bases from J, with 9 bases between. CDR3 protein: CAISGSDDQPQHF. CDR3 sequence (DNA): TGTGCCATCAGTGGGTCGGATGATCAGCCCCAGCATTTT.

This clonotype was picked up many times. The chain employs TRBV30 and TRBJ1-4, with 8 bases that match TRBD1. V dropped 3 bases and J dropped 10; count of bases not matched to a gene: 13. The CDR3 sequence is 15 residues long. In germline, CDR1 is GTSNPN, CDR2 SVGIG (reference sequence). DNA of the CDR3: TGTGCCTGGAGGACTGGGTCACAGGGGGTCAGAAAACTGTTTTTT. This translates into CAWRTGSQGVRKLFF.

In its sample, this clonotype was seen many times. V and J are TRBV7-9 and TRBJ1-5; 11 bases line up with TRBD1. The CDR3 loop spans 15 amino acids. Trimming removed 5 bases from V and 4 bases from J; junction bases left unmatched: 4. Germline CDR1 is SEHNR and CDR2 is FQNEAQ (reference sequence). The CDR3 DNA reads TGTGCCAGCAGCGACGGGACAGGGGGTAATCAGCCCCAGCATTTT. Residues: CASSDGTGGNQPQHF.

This clonotype was seen more than once but under ten times. The chain joins TRBV21-1 to TRBJ2-2; the table's D call, TRBD2, was not checked against the DNA. TRBV21-1 is a listed pseudogene. This CDR3 is 20 amino acids long. CDR3 amino acids: CASSSQIASGSPANTGELFF. The CDR3 bases are TGTGCCAGCAGCTCCCAAATTGCCAGCGGGAGCCCGGCGAACACCGGGGAGCTGTTTTTT.

The sample holds many counts of this clonotype. The chain uses TRBV30 and TRBJ1-5; TRBD1 is a possible D gene (6 bases). Germline lookup yields CDR1 GTSNPN and CDR2 SVGIG (reference sequence). Trimming removed 3 bases at V and 7 bases at J, with 13 bases between. The length of the CDR3 is 13 residues. In nucleotides, the CDR3 is TGTGCCTGGAGCGAGGGGGAGGTACAGCCCCAGCATTTT. Its translation: CAWSEGEVQPQHF. Complete variable domain (other parts from reference TRBV30 and TRBJ1-5): SQTIHQWPATLVQPVGSPLSLECTVEGTSNPNLYWYRQAAGRGLQLLFYSVGIGQISSEVPQNLSASRPQDRQFILSSKKLLLSDSGFYLCAWSEGEVQPQHFGDGTRLSIL.

This clonotype was observed at least ten times. V usage is TRBV20-1 and J usage is TRBJ2-1, with 7 bases identical to TRBD2. Germline V CDR1 and CDR2: DFQATT, SNEGSKA (reference sequence). The CDR3 spans 16 residues. V was clipped by 5 bases and J by 2 bases; unmatched bases: 12. The DNA for the CDR3 is TGCAGTGCTCAATTAGGCGGGAGAGGAGCCTACAATGAGCAGTTCTTC. It is translated as CSAQLGGRGAYNEQFF.

The V and J genes are TRBV5-1 and TRBJ2-7; unclear D gene. The CDR3 sequence is 14 residues long. With 0 bases removed from V and 5 bases from J, the gap between germline ends came to 12 bases. The germline gives CDR1 SGHRS, CDR2 YFSETQ. The CDR3 protein is CASSLASQVDEQYF. The CDR3, as DNA: TGCGCCAGCAGCTTGGCCAGCCAAGTCGACGAGCAGTACTTC. The variable domain in full, with the rest retrieved from reference TRBV5-1 and TRBJ2-7, is KAGVTQTPRYLIKTRGQQVTLSCSPISGHRSVSWYQQTPGQGLQFLFEYFSETQRNKGNFPGRFSGRQFSNSRSEMNVSTLELGDSALYLCASSLASQVDEQYFGPGTRLTVT.

This clonotype was found many times. The chain has TRBV19 and TRBJ2-2; D tentatively fits TRBD1 or TRBD2 (5 bases each). Germline CDR1 reads LNHDA; CDR2 reads SQIVND (reference sequence). The germline V and J ends were trimmed by 1 base and 5 bases, with 17 bases remaining between them. The CDR3 loop spans 17 amino acids. This chain's CDR3 is CASSIGSSGKGTGELFF. In DNA form, the CDR3 reads TGTGCCAGTAGTATAGGGTCGAGCGGCAAGGGGACCGGGGAGCTGTTTTTT.

This clonotype was counted at least ten times. The V and J genes are TRBV5-1 and TRBJ1-5; possibly TRBD1 for D (6 bases). V dropped 5 bases and J dropped 0 bases, with 12 bases sitting between them. CDR3 size: 15 residues. Looked up from germline, CDR1 is SGHRS and CDR2 is YFSETQ. The CDR3 nucleotides read TGCGCCAGCAGGAGGTCAGGGGATAGCAATCAGCCCCAGCATTTT. This encodes CASRRSGDSNQPQHF.

V is TRBV3-1 and J is TRBJ1-6; D is ambiguous. The CDR3 contains 11 residues. Trimming took 0 bases from V and 9 from J, leaving 0 bases between them. Germline V gives CDR1 LGHDT, CDR2 YNNKEL (reference sequence). CDR3 sequence (DNA): TGTGCCAGCAGCCAAGATTCACCCCTCCACTTT. Its protein is CASSQDSPLHF.

This clonotype has at least ten counts. This rearrangement joins TRBV27 to TRBJ2-1; no clear D. Trimming shortened V by 6 bases and J by 1 base, and 19 bases separated the two germline ends. The CDR3 runs 17 residues. Germline V CDR1 and CDR2: MNHEY, SMNVEV (reference sequence). The CDR3 DNA is TGTGCCAGCAGGCGGACCGCGCTCGGTCTTTCCTACAATGAGCAGTTCTTC. It is translated as CASRRTALGLSYNEQFF.

This clonotype showed up many times. The rearrangement uses TRBV7-6 and TRBJ2-3; 8 bases map to TRBD2. This CDR3 has 15 amino acids. V was pared by 5 bases and J by 4 bases, with 8 bases of the junction left unmatched. Germline CDR1 reads SGHVS; CDR2 reads FNYEAQ. CDR3 sequence: CASSPSGGGADTQYF. The CDR3 nucleotides read TGTGCCAGCAGCCCCTCCGGGGGGGGGGCAGATACGCAGTATTTT.

This clonotype was picked up many times. In DNA form, the CDR3 reads TGCAGTGCTAGAAACAGGGATAGCAATCAGCCCCAGCATTTT. Protein sequence: CSARNRDSNQPQHF. J is TRBJ1-5 and V is TRBV20-1; possibly TRBD1 for D (6 bases). Germline V CDR1 and CDR2: DFQATT, SNEGSKA (reference sequence). This CDR3 comprises 14 residues. Trimming removed 2 bases at V and 0 bases at J, with 8 bases between.

At least ten counts were recorded for this clonotype. This chain uses TRBV10-3 with TRBJ2-3; 12 bases align to TRBD2. The V gene's germline CDR1 is ENHRY and CDR2 SYGVKD. There are 18 residues in the CDR3. V was pared by 8 bases and J by 0 bases, with 12 bases of the junction left unmatched. CDR3 protein: CAIGPGLAGRQSTDTQYF. The CDR3 coding sequence is TGTGCCATCGGACCGGGACTAGCGGGCCGACAGAGCACAGATACGCAGTATTTT.

The chain joins TRBV29-1 to TRBJ1-5; no definite D call. V lost 4 bases and J lost 5, with 9 bases in between. Per germline, CDR1 SQVTM and CDR2 ANQGSEA. The CDR3 has 12 residues. Here the CDR3 DNA reads TGCAGCGTTGGGGCCCAGGATCAGCCCCAGCATTTT. This encodes CSVGAQDQPQHF.

The sample holds many counts of this clonotype. The rearrangement joins TRBV6-6 to TRBJ2-1; possibly TRBD1 or TRBD2 for D (5 bases each). The germline V and J ends were trimmed by 5 bases and 3 bases, with 17 bases remaining between them. The germline gives CDR1 MNHNY, CDR2 SVGAGI (reference sequence). The CDR3 covers 16 residues. This CDR3 is CASSTPGPRGYNEQFF. The CDR3 DNA reads as TGTGCCAGCAGTACCCCCGGACCGAGGGGCTACAATGAGCAGTTCTTC.

This clonotype occurred many times. The CDR3 reads CASSPLPGTGGGEQYF. The CDR3 region has the DNA TGTGCCAGCAGTCCACTCCCCGGGACAGGGGGCGGCGAGCAGTACTTC. The V call is TRBV28, the J call TRBJ2-7; TRBD1 aligns across 12 bases. There are 16 residues in the CDR3. Germline loops: CDR1 MDHEN, CDR2 SYDVKM. The trim removed 5 bases at V and 6 bases at J, leaving 11 bases unmatched.

The table lists this clonotype with a few counts. The chain combines TRBV2 with TRBJ2-1, with TRBD1 matching over 9 bases. This CDR3 region has 14 residues. After removal of 11 bases from V and 4 bases from J, the junction contained 9 bases not matched to a gene. Germline V gene lookup returns CDR1 SNHLY and CDR2 FYNNEI. DNA of the CDR3: TGTGCCGGGGATCCCGGGACAGGGTACAATGAGCAGTTCTTC. It translates to CAGDPGTGYNEQFF.

The chain joins TRBV25-1 to TRBJ1-2; tentatively, D is TRBD1 (6 bases). Germline CDR1 reads MGHDK; CDR2 reads SYGVNS. Trimming took off 6 bases at V and 3 bases at J, with 11 bases between the two ends. The CDR3 contains 13 residues. For the CDR3, the DNA is TGTGCCAGCAGACACAGGGCTGACTATGGCTACACCTTC. Its protein product is CASRHRADYGYTF.